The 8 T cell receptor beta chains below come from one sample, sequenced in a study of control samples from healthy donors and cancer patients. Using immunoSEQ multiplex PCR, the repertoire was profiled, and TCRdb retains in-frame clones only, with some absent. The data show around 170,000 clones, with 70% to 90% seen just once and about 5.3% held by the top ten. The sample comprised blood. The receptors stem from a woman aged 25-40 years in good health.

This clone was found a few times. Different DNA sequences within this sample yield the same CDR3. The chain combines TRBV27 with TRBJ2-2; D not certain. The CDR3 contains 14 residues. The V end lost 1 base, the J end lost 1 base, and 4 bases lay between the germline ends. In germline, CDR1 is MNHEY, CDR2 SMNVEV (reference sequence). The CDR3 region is CASSLFQNTGELFF. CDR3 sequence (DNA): TGTGCCAGCAGTTTATTCCAGAACACCGGGGAGCTGTTTTTT.

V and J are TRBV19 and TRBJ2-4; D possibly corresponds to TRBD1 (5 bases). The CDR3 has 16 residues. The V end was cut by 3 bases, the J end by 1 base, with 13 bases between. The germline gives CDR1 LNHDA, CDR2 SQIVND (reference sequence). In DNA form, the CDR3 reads TGTGCCAGTAGTATCCAGGGTCGGGCGGCCAAAAACATTCAGTACTTC. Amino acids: CASSIQGRAAKNIQYF.

The CDR3 region has the DNA TGTGCCAGCAGCGTAGAGCTTACGAACACTGAAGCTTTCTTT. Translated: CASSVELTNTEAFF. The chain couples TRBV9 to TRBJ1-1, with D hard to call. This CDR3 contains 14 residues. Germline CDR1 SGDLS, CDR2 YYNGEE. V gave up 0 bases and J gave up 1 base, with 7 bases separating them.

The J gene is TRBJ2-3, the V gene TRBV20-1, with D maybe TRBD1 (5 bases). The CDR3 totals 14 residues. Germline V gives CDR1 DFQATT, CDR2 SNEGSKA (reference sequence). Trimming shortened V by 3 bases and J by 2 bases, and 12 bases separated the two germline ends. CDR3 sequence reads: CSASRWGSTDTQYF. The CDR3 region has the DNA TGCAGTGCTAGTAGGTGGGGCTCCACAGATACGCAGTATTTT.

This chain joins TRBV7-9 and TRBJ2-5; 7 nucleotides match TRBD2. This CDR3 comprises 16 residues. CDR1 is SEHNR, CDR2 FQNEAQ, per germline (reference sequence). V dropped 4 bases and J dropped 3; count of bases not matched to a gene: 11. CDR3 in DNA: TGTGCCAGCAGCTCCCCGCCGACGCTAGCGGAAGAGACCCAGTACTTC. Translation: CASSSPPTLAEETQYF.

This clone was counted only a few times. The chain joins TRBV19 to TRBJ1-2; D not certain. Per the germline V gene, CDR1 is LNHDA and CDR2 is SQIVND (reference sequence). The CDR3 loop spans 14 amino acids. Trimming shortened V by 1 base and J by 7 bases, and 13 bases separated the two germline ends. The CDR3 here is CASSIVPPSAGYTF. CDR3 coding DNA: TGTGCCAGTAGTATAGTCCCCCCGTCCGCTGGCTACACCTTC.

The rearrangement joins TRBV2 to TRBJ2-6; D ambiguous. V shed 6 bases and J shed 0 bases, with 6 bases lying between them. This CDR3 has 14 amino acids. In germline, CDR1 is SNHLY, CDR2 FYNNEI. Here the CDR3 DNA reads TGTGCCAGCAGCTGGGTCTCTGGGGCCAACGTCCTGACTTTC. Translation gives CASSWVSGANVLTF.

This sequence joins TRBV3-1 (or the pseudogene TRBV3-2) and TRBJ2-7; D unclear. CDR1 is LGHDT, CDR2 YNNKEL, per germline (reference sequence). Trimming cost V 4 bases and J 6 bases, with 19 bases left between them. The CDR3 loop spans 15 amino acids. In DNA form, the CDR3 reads TGTGCCAGCAGCCCCGAAGGGCAGGCCTCCGTCGAGCAGTACTTC. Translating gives CASSPEGQASVEQYF.